One sample yielded the 24 T cell receptor beta chains listed below, sequenced in a study of T cells in Graves' hyperthyroidism and ophthalmopathy. Amplification targeted TCR beta CDR3 regions from RNA transcripts. First-round RT-PCR with HTBI primers amplified the TCR CDR3 region. TCRdb reanalysed the multiplex PCR reads using MiXCR and keeps one entry per CDR3 protein. The table has approximately 700,000 distinct CDR3 sequences, approximately 42% seen once. The material sequenced was peripheral blood or thyroid tissue (not recorded which). The source of these receptors is an adult man with Graves' disease, either hyperthyroidism or ophthalmopathy (not recorded which).

This chain connects TRBV19 to TRBJ1-4; TRBD1 matches 9 bases. V gave up 6 bases and J gave up 8 bases; unmatched junction bases: 13. Germline-derived CDR1 and CDR2 are LNHDA and SQIVND (reference sequence). There are 16 residues in the CDR3. The CDR3 reads CASSEENMDRGEKLFF. DNA of the CDR3: TGTGCCAGTAGCGAGGAAAACATGGACAGGGGCGAAAAACTGTTTTTT. Filled out from reference TRBV19 and TRBJ1-4, the complete variable domain reads DGGITQSPKYLFRKEGQNVTLSCEQNLNHDAMYWYRQDPGQGLRLIYYSQIVNDFQKGDIAEGYSVSREKKESFPLTVTSAQKNPTAFYLCASSEENMDRGEKLFFGSGTQLSVL.

The chain recombines TRBV29-1 with TRBJ1-4, with 7 bases fitting TRBD1. The germline V gene encodes CDR1 SQVTM and CDR2 ANQGSEA. The CDR3 totals 14 residues. V shed 6 bases, J shed 2 bases, and the junction held 6 bases outside the gene matches. CDR3 nucleotide sequence: TGCAGCGTGGGGTCGACAGGGACTAATGAAAAACTGTTTTTT. Translating it yields CSVGSTGTNEKLFF.

The chain uses TRBV2 and TRBJ2-5, with TRBD1 matching over 9 bases. Germline CDR1 is SNHLY and CDR2 is FYNNEI. The V segment lost 7 bases and the J segment 9 bases; nucleotides outside the gene matches: 9. CDR3 length: 13 amino acids. The DNA of the CDR3 is TGTGCCAGCACCCAGGGACAGGGCACGGCCCAGTACTTC. Translated, it gives CASTQGQGTAQYF.

This chain uses TRBV5-1 with TRBJ1-4; D remains unclear. V was trimmed by 0 bases and J by 1 base, leaving 7 bases between them. Germline assignment: CDR1 SGHRS and CDR2 YFSETQ. The CDR3 runs to 15 residues. This chain's CDR3 is CASSLAPGTNEKLFF. CDR3 DNA sequence: TGCGCCAGCAGCTTGGCCCCGGGAACTAATGAAAAACTGTTTTTT.

This clonotype was detected many times. The V call is TRBV7-2, the J call TRBJ1-5; no clear D. Germline CDR1 and CDR2: SGHTA and FQGNSA. The CDR3 is made up of 12 amino acids. V lost 4 bases to trimming and J lost 5 bases, with 6 bases between them. The CDR3 DNA sequence: TGTGCCAGCAGCTCCGTACATCAGCCCCAGCATTTT. Its protein product is CASSSVHQPQHF.

The chain carries TRBV6-5 and TRBJ2-6; D unresolved. CDR3 length equals 14 residues. CDR1 and CDR2 from the germline V gene are MNHEY and SVGAGI. Trimming shortened V by 6 bases and J by 0 bases, and 6 bases separated the two germline ends. The CDR3 DNA follows: TGTGCCAGCAGAAGCGACTCTGGGGCCAACGTCCTGACTTTC. Residues: CASRSDSGANVLTF.

The CDR3 sequence: CATSDFEGRGGKETQYF. For the CDR3, the DNA is TGTGCCACCAGTGATTTTGAAGGGAGAGGGGGTAAAGAGACCCAGTACTTC. The chain carries TRBV24-1 and TRBJ2-5, with D perhaps matching TRBD1 (6 bases). There are 17 residues in the CDR3. Per germline, CDR1 KGHDR and CDR2 SFDVKD. Trimming cost V 1 base and J 3 bases, with 17 bases left between them.

The chain uses TRBV10-3 and TRBJ1-5; D is undetermined. Germline assignment: CDR1 ENHRY and CDR2 SYGVKD. V was cut by 10 bases and J by 4 bases, with 17 bases left in between. CDR3 length: 14 residues. Written as DNA, the CDR3 is TGTGCCAGTAGTATAAAGCAAGGGAATCAGCCCCAGCATTTT. Protein: CASSIKQGNQPQHF.

The table lists this clonotype with a few counts. The rearrangement uses TRBV2 and TRBJ1-1, with D possibly TRBD1 on 5 matching bases. The CDR3 totals 11 residues. V was clipped by 4 bases and J by 11 bases, with 11 bases between them. Germline values: CDR1 SNHLY, CDR2 FYNNEI. The CDR3, as DNA: TGTGCCAGCAGTGGCAGGGTAACCGCTTTCTTT. This encodes CASSGRVTAFF.

The chain is built from TRBV2 and TRBJ1-1; D is perhaps TRBD1 (5 bases). The V end lost 6 bases, the J end lost 0 bases, and 14 bases lay between the germline ends. The germline V gene encodes CDR1 SNHLY and CDR2 FYNNEI. The CDR3 contains 15 residues. DNA of the CDR3: TGTGCCAGCAGCCAGGGCCGACGGATGAACACTGAAGCTTTCTTT. Encoded protein: CASSQGRRMNTEAFF.

The CDR3 DNA is TGCAGCGTTGGGGGGACATTGGCTCAAGAGACCCAGTACTTC. It translates to CSVGGTLAQETQYF. V and J are TRBV29-1 and TRBJ2-5; the D gene is possibly TRBD1 (6 bases). Trimming left V 4 bases short and J 2 bases short, with 14 bases between. Germline assignment: CDR1 SQVTM and CDR2 ANQGSEA. The CDR3 contains 14 residues.

There are a few counts of this clonotype. The V and J genes are TRBV6-6 and TRBJ1-6, with no clear D. The V gene's germline CDR1 is MNHNY and CDR2 SVGAGI (reference sequence). The length of the CDR3 is 16 residues. Trimming left V 2 bases short and J 0 bases short, with 8 bases between. CDR3: CASSYGESSYNSPLHF. The CDR3 region has the DNA TGTGCCAGCAGTTACGGGGAGAGCTCCTATAATTCACCCCTCCACTTT.

The chain is built from TRBV15 and TRBJ1-6; maybe TRBD1 (5 bases). V was shortened by 3 bases and J by 7 bases, with 19 bases between the two germline ends. Germline CDR1 and CDR2: LNHNV and YYDKDF (reference sequence). This CDR3 has 17 amino acids. In DNA form, the CDR3 reads TGTGCCACCAGCAGGGCCGGGGCAGGAGTATGGAATTCACCCCTCCACTTT. Protein product: CATSRAGAGVWNSPLHF.

Remarks on this clonotype: A much larger clone lies one base from this, so it may be a read error. This chain uses TRBV28 with TRBJ1-2, with a tentative D call TRBD1 (5 bases). Trimming removed 6 bases from V and 2 bases from J, with 13 bases in between. CDR3 length equals 14 residues. CDR1 MDHEN and CDR2 SYDVKM come from the germline V gene. This CDR3 reads CASSPWGVNYGYTF. The DNA for the CDR3 is TGTGCCAGCAGCCCCTGGGGGGTGAACTATGGCTACACCTTC.

A few counts support this clonotype. The chain carries TRBV20-1 and TRBJ2-5; TRBD2 is a possible D gene (7 bases). CDR1 and CDR2 (germline): DFQATT, SNEGSKA (reference sequence). The CDR3 length is 16 residues. V lost 4 bases, J lost 5 bases, and 23 bases lay in between. CDR3 DNA: TGCAGTGCTATTCCCTCAAGCGGGGACAAGCGGGAGACCCAGTACTTC. This codes for CSAIPSSGDKRETQYF.

For this clonotype: It may be a read error: a sequence one base away is much more abundant. The genes are TRBV7-9 and TRBJ1-1; D ambiguous. This CDR3 spans 12 amino acids. Germline lookup yields CDR1 SEHNR and CDR2 FQNEAQ (reference sequence). CDR3 protein: CASSVAEGEAFF. CDR3 bases: TGTGCCAGCAGCGTAGCTGAGGGAGAAGCTTTCTTT.

Worth noting for this clonotype: A much larger clone lies one base from this, so it may be a read error. The rearrangement links TRBV7-2 to TRBJ1-5; unclear D gene. CDR1 is SGHTA, CDR2 FQGNSA, per germline. The CDR3 length is 14 residues. V lost 5 bases, J lost 5 bases, and 13 bases lay in between. The CDR3 sequence is CASSTDSKYQPQHF. The DNA for the CDR3 is TGTGCCAGCAGCACGGACTCAAAGTATCAGCCCCAGCATTTT.

This clonotype was counted between two and nine times. The genes are TRBV12-3 or TRBV12-4 and TRBJ1-1; 7 bases map to TRBD1. The CDR3 runs 15 residues. V was pared by 4 bases and J by 5 bases, with 10 bases of the junction left unmatched. The CDR3 loop is CASSSPDRARTEAFF. CDR3 nucleotides: TGTGCCAGCAGTTCACCAGACAGGGCGAGGACTGAAGCTTTCTTT.

CDR3: CASSGGAPYGYTF. CDR3 nucleotides: TGTGCCAGCAGTGGGGGAGCACCTTATGGCTACACCTTC. The rearrangement uses TRBV2 and TRBJ1-2; no reliable D call. Germline CDR1 is SNHLY and CDR2 is FYNNEI. Trimming cost V 4 bases and J 5 bases, with 11 bases left between them. The CDR3 is 13 amino acids. The complete variable domain, with remaining parts taken from reference TRBV2 and TRBJ1-2, reads EPEVTQTPSHQVTQMGQEVILRCVPISNHLYFYWYRQILGQKVEFLVSFYNNEISEKSEIFDDQFSVERPDGSNFTLKIRSTKLEDSAMYFCASSGGAPYGYTFGSGTRLTVV.

V is TRBV29-1 and J is TRBJ1-2, with TRBD1 as a possible D gene (5 bases). Per the germline V gene, CDR1 is SQVTM and CDR2 is ANQGSEA. The V and J ends lost 5 bases and 1 base respectively, with 17 bases between them. The CDR3 covers 15 residues. The CDR3 nucleotides are TGCAGCGTTTATAGGGACCTCAAAGTTAACTATGGCTACACCTTC. This codes for CSVYRDLKVNYGYTF.

The gene calls are TRBV25-1 and TRBJ1-1; D ambiguous. From germline, CDR1 is MGHDK and CDR2 SYGVNS. The V end was cut by 5 bases, the J end by 11 bases, with 12 bases between. CDR3 length: 11 amino acids. The CDR3 coding sequence is TGTGCCAGCAGTTCGGATCGGAGTGCTTTCTTT. Its translation: CASSSDRSAFF. The full variable domain, completed using reference TRBV25-1 and TRBJ1-1, is EADIYQTPRYLVIGTGKKITLECSQTMGHDKMYWYQQDPGMELHLIHYSYGVNSTEKGDLSSESTVSRIRTEHFPLTLESARPSHTSQYLCASSSDRSAFFGQGTRLTVV.

This clonotype was seen only a few times. The rearrangement links TRBV5-4 to TRBJ1-5, with TRBD1 matching 7 bases. The length of the CDR3 is 14 residues. The germline CDR1 and CDR2 sequences are SGHNT and YYREEE (reference sequence). J gave up 4 bases and V 2 bases, and 3 bases lay outside the gene matches. CDR3 DNA sequence: TGTGCCAGCAGCTTCCAGGGGGAGAATCAGCCCCAGCATTTT. Protein: CASSFQGENQPQHF. The entire variable domain, with the rest obtained from reference TRBV5-4 and TRBJ1-5, is as follows: ETGVTQSPTHLIKTRGQQVTLRCSSQSGHNTVSWYQQALGQGPQFIFQYYREEENGRGNFPPRFSGLQFPNYSSELNVNALELDDSALYLCASSFQGENQPQHFGDGTRLSIL.

The rearrangement uses TRBV2 and TRBJ1-4, with TRBD1 as a possible D gene (5 bases). Germline assignment: CDR1 SNHLY and CDR2 FYNNEI. With 3 bases removed from V and 0 bases from J, the gap between germline ends came to 14 bases. The CDR3 consists of 17 residues. The CDR3 DNA reads as TGTGCCAGCAGTGACGGCGTTCAGGGAACAACTAATGAAAAACTGTTTTTT. It codes for CASSDGVQGTTNEKLFF. The full variable domain, in which reference TRBV2 and TRBJ1-4 provide the parts outside the CDR3, is EPEVTQTPSHQVTQMGQEVILRCVPISNHLYFYWYRQILGQKVEFLVSFYNNEISEKSEIFDDQFSVERPDGSNFTLKIRSTKLEDSAMYFCASSDGVQGTTNEKLFFGSGTQLSVL.

The genes are TRBV7-2 and TRBJ1-1; D gene uncertain. V was clipped by 2 bases and J by 1 base, with 8 bases between them. The CDR3 extends over 14 amino acids. Germline CDR1 SGHTA, CDR2 FQGNSA. Written as DNA, the CDR3 is TGTGCCAGCAGCTTAACACGGTCGAACACTGAAGCTTTCTTT. Translation gives CASSLTRSNTEAFF.